This entry describes one T cell receptor (beta chain). The entry originates in a study of molecular identifiers for immune sequencing clone quantification. V lost 3 bases, J lost 3 bases, and 12 bases lay in between. Looked up from germline, CDR1 is MDHEN and CDR2 is SYDVKM. The CDR3 is made up of 14 amino acids. TCRdb redid the calling of the PCR reads with MiXCR, one entry per CDR3 protein. The table shows some 680,000 distinct CDR3 sequences, with 25% occurring only once. Naive CD8 T cells were picked out by sorting for CD8+CD4-CCR7+CD45RA+. What was sequenced was naive CD8+ T cells from blood, with Jurkat cell RNA spiked in. Subset specified: FACS-sorted CD8+CD4-CCR7+CD45RA+ naive T cells. This TCR derives from a human donor in good health. Some libraries in this study had Jurkat cell RNA spiked in. The chain links TRBV28 to TRBJ2-7; D may be TRBD2 (5 bases). The CDR3 nucleotides are TGTGCCAGCAGTTTTTTTAACCGGGACTACGAGCAGTACTTC. Its protein is CASSFFNRDYEQYF.